Below, 13 T cell receptor beta chains from the same sample are listed, as sequenced in a study of T cells in Graves' hyperthyroidism and ophthalmopathy. Amplified regions were TCR beta CDR3 sequences from RNA transcripts. Initially, a first-round RT-PCR of the TCR CDR3 employed the HTBI primer set. TCRdb reanalysed the multiplex PCR reads using MiXCR and keeps one entry per CDR3 protein. The profile shows over 400,000 distinct CDR3 sequences, roughly 14% of them singletons. Sequencing was performed on blood. The source of these receptors is a man between 18 and 35 years old with Graves' ophthalmopathy.

This clonotype was counted many times. The CDR3 region is CASSSGQGWQPQHF. CDR3 nucleotide sequence: TGTGCCAGTAGCTCGGGACAGGGGTGGCAGCCCCAGCATTTT. The chain employs TRBV19 and TRBJ1-5; 10 nucleotides line up with TRBD1. The CDR3 has 14 amino acids. Trimming at V came to 6 bases and at J to 7 bases, leaving 6 bases not matched to a gene. Per the germline V gene, CDR1 is LNHDA and CDR2 is SQIVND (reference sequence). The full variable domain, its missing parts supplied by reference TRBV19 and TRBJ1-5, is DGGITQSPKYLFRKEGQNVTLSCEQNLNHDAMYWYRQDPGQGLRLIYYSQIVNDFQKGDIAEGYSVSREKKESFPLTVTSAQKNPTAFYLCASSSGQGWQPQHFGDGTRLSIL.

This clonotype was seen a few times. The chain has TRBV5-1 and TRBJ1-4, with 12 nucleotides matching TRBD1. The CDR3 covers 18 residues. The germline CDR1 and CDR2 sequences are SGHRS and YFSETQ. V dropped 3 bases and J dropped 4; count of bases not matched to a gene: 10. CDR3 nucleotide sequence: TGCGCCAGCAGCTCCCGCCCGGGACAGGGGGCCGGTAATGAAAAACTGTTTTTT. Its protein is CASSSRPGQGAGNEKLFF.

Many counts were recorded for this clonotype. V is TRBV3-1 and J is TRBJ2-7, with D possibly called TRBD1 or TRBD2 (5 bases each). CDR1 is LGHDT and CDR2 is YNNKEL in the germline V gene (reference sequence). V gave up 4 bases and J gave up 6 bases, with 19 bases separating them. The CDR3 covers 15 residues. In DNA form, the CDR3 reads TGTGCCAGCAGCCTGACGTTCGGACGGGGCTTCGAGCAGTACTTC. It codes for CASSLTFGRGFEQYF.

This clonotype was recorded at least ten times. This chain connects TRBV28 to TRBJ2-1; D possibly corresponds to TRBD2 (6 bases). The ends were cut back, 3 bases at V and 2 bases at J, with 11 bases in the middle. The germline V gene has CDR1 MDHEN and CDR2 SYDVKM. The CDR3 has 15 residues. CDR3 in amino acids: CASSLGGGTYNEQFF. CDR3 bases: TGTGCCAGCAGTTTGGGTGGCGGGACCTACAATGAGCAGTTCTTC.

The CDR3 spells CASSQGEGATNEKLFF. In DNA form, the CDR3 reads TGCGCCAGCAGCCAAGGGGAGGGAGCAACTAATGAAAAACTGTTTTTT. V gene TRBV4-1 combines with J gene TRBJ1-4; D unclear. CDR3 length: 16 amino acids. In germline, CDR1 is MGHRA, CDR2 YSYEKL. V was pared by 1 base and J by 0 bases, with 9 bases between.

This clonotype was counted ten times or more. V gene TRBV11-2 combines with J gene TRBJ1-1; 8 bases line up with TRBD1. Unmatched junction bases numbered 5, after V lost 0 bases and J lost 11 bases. The CDR3 has 13 amino acids. Looked up from germline, CDR1 is SGHAT and CDR2 is FQNNGV. The CDR3 loop is CASSLDGQGEAFF. The CDR3 DNA reads as TGTGCCAGCAGCTTAGATGGACAGGGTGAGGCTTTCTTT. Variable domain in full (rest from reference TRBV11-2 and TRBJ1-1): EAGVAQSPRYKIIEKRQSVAFWCNPISGHATLYWYQQILGQGPKLLIQFQNNGVVDDSQLPKDRFSAERLKGVDSTLKIQPAKLEDSAVYLCASSLDGQGEAFFGQGTRLTVV.

The V and J genes are TRBV7-2 and TRBJ2-7; the D gene could be TRBD1 or TRBD2 (7 bases each). The CDR3 is 16 residues long. Germline lookup yields CDR1 SGHTA and CDR2 FQGNSA. Deletions cut 5 bases from V and 6 bases from J, with 23 bases between. CDR3 in amino acids: CASSQGGTQGRGEQYF. In DNA form, the CDR3 reads TGTGCCAGCAGCCAGGGGGGGACACAGGGGCGAGGCGAGCAGTACTTC.

This clonotype showed up many times. The gene calls are TRBV7-9 and TRBJ2-1; the D is unclear. Germline V gives CDR1 SEHNR, CDR2 FQNEAQ (reference sequence). CDR3 size: 14 residues. Trimming pared 5 bases from V and 10 bases from J, leaving 18 bases between. CDR3 DNA: TGTGCCAGCAGCACTCGAGGAAGGTCTCTAGAGCAGTTCTTC. Translated: CASSTRGRSLEQFF.

The table lists this clonotype with many counts. The rearrangement joins TRBV7-2 to TRBJ2-6; 10 nucleotides match TRBD1. The CDR3 contains 20 residues. V lost 0 bases to trimming and J lost 4 bases; unmatched junction nucleotides: 12. CDR1 and CDR2 (germline): SGHTA, FQGNSA. The CDR3 DNA sequence: TGTGCCAGCAGCTTAGCGAGACAGGGGGCGAGTCTGACGGGGGCCAACGTCCTGACTTTC. It is translated as CASSLARQGASLTGANVLTF.

In this sample, this clonotype turned up many times. The CDR3 bases are TGTGCCAGCAGCTTAGAATTAAGGCCGTCGTACGAGCAGTACTTC. Translating gives CASSLELRPSYEQYF. The chain joins TRBV7-9 to TRBJ2-7; D gene uncertain. The germline V and J ends were trimmed by 1 base and 4 bases, with 14 bases remaining between them. The CDR3 contains 15 residues. Germline V gene sequence: CDR1 SEHNR, CDR2 FQNEAQ (reference sequence).

For this clonotype: A much larger clone lies one base from this, so it may be a read error. The chain couples TRBV12-3 or TRBV12-4 to TRBJ1-1; possibly TRBD1 for D (6 bases). There are 13 residues in the CDR3. CDR3 amino acids: CVSSITGPNEAFF. The CDR3 nucleotides are TGTGTCAGCAGTATAACAGGGCCTAATGAAGCTTTCTTT.

The genes are TRBV19 and TRBJ1-3; 11 bases are shared with TRBD1. J was trimmed by 1 base and V by 9 bases; bases with no gene match: 8. This CDR3 is built from 16 residues. Germline CDR1 and CDR2: LNHDA and SQIVND (reference sequence). The CDR3, as DNA: TGTGCCAGCTCCGGACAGGGGGCGATTTCTGGAAACACCATATATTTT. Protein product: CASSGQGAISGNTIYF.

This clonotype was picked up many times. The genes are TRBV7-9 and TRBJ2-2; 8 nucleotides line up with TRBD2. Germline CDR1 reads SEHNR; CDR2 reads FQNEAQ (reference sequence). The CDR3 spans 14 residues. Germline trimming cut 6 bases from V and 9 bases from J; bases unmatched to any gene: 9. CDR3 in DNA: TGTGCCAGCAGGGTGTTTAGCGGGAATCGGGAGCTGTTTTTT. Its translation is CASRVFSGNRELFF.